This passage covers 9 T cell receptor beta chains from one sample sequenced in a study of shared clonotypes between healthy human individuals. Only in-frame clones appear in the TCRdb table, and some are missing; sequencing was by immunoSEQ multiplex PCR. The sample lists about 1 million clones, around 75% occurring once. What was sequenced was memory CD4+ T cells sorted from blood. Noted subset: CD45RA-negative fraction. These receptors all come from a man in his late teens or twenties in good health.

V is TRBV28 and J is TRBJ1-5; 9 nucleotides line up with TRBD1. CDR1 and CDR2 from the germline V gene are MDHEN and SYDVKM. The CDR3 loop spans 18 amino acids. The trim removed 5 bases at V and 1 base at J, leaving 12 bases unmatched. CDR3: CASSPTGGYRSSNQPQHF. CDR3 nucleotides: TGTGCCAGCAGTCCTACAGGGGGCTACAGGTCGAGCAATCAGCCCCAGCATTTT.

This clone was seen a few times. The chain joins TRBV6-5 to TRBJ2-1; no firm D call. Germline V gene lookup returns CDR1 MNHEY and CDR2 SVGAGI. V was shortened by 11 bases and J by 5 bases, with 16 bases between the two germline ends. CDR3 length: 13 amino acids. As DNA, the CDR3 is TGTGCCGTCAGAAGGGCGGCAGACAATGAGCAGTTCTTC. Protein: CAVRRAADNEQFF.

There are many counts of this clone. CDR3: CASSQEGSEAKNIQYF. CDR3 sequence (DNA): TGCGCCAGCAGCCAAGAAGGATCGGAGGCCAAAAACATTCAGTACTTC. The chain carries TRBV4-1 and TRBJ2-4, with unresolved D. V lost 0 bases and J 1 base, leaving 10 bases between the germline ends. The CDR3 is 16 amino acids. CDR1 and CDR2 (germline): MGHRA, YSYEKL.

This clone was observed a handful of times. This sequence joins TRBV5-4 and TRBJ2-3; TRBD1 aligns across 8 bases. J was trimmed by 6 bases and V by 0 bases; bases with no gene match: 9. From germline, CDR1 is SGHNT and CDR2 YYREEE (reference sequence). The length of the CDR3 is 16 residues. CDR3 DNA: TGTGCCAGCAGCTTGGGGGGGACAGGCGCTGGTGATACGCAGTATTTT. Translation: CASSLGGTGAGDTQYF.

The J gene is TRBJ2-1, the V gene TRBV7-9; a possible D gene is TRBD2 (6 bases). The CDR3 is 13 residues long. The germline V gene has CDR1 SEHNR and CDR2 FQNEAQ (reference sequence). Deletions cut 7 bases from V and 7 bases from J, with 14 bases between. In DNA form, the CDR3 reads TGTGCCAGCACCGGCGGGAAAAAGAATGAGCAGTTCTTC. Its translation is CASTGGKKNEQFF.

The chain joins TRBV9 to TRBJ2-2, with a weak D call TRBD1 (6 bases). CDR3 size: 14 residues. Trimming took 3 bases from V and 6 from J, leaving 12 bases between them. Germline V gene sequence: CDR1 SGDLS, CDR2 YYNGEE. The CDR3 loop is CASSGYRVSGELFF. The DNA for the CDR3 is TGTGCCAGCAGCGGTTACAGGGTGTCCGGGGAGCTGTTTTTT.

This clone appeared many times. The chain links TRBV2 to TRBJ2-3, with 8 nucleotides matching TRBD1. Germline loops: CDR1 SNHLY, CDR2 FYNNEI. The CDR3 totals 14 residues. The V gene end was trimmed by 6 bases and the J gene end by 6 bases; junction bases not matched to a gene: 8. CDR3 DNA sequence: TGTGCCAGCAGCCCTAGGACAGGGTTTGATACGCAGTATTTT. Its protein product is CASSPRTGFDTQYF.

CDR3: CASRIDSGASPLHF. CDR3 coding DNA: TGTGCCAGCAGGATTGATTCAGGGGCTTCACCCCTCCACTTT. V usage is TRBV6-5 and J usage is TRBJ1-6, with a tentative D call TRBD1 (6 bases). Between the trimmed V and J ends, which lost 6 bases and 9 bases, there was a span of 15 bases. The germline V gene encodes CDR1 MNHEY and CDR2 SVGAGI. The CDR3 covers 14 residues.

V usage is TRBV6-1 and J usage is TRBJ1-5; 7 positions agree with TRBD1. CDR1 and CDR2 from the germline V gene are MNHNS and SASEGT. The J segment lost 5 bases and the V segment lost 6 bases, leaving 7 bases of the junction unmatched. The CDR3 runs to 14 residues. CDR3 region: CASSLQGPDQPQHF. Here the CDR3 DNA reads TGTGCCAGCAGCCTACAGGGGCCCGATCAGCCCCAGCATTTT.